These T cell receptor beta chains were read from a single sample in a study of T-cell reconstitution after alpha-beta-depleted transplantation in children. TCRdb used MiXCR to reprocess the PCR reads, holding one entry per CDR3 protein. The sample includes about 980,000 distinct CDR3 sequences, roughly 31% of them seen just once. Sequencing was performed on PBMCs, mostly from graft donor cells, taken 360 days after TCRalphabeta/CD19-depleted stem cell transplant. Every receptor here comes from a boy under two years old who had a stem cell transplant for SCID, so the T cells may come from the graft donor. CDR3s include the opening cysteine and the closing phenylalanine or tryptophan. The order of the fields is D gene, V gene, J gene, clone size, CDR3 protein, CDR3 DNA. D genes are given only for firm matches. The size entry is marked missing in some rows and otherwise reads once, few, many or a size class.

D: TRBD2; V: TRBV11-2; J: TRBJ2-3; size: few; CDR3: CASSVSGGAGTDTQYF; DNA: TGTGCCAGCAGCGTTAGCGGGGGGGCCGGCACAGATACGCAGTATTTT
D: NA; V: TRBV12-3/TRBV12-4; J: TRBJ1-1; size: once; CDR3: CASSWGSANTEAFF; DNA: TGTGCCAGCAGTTGGGGTTCGGCGAACACTGAAGCTTTCTTT
D: NA; V: TRBV6-5; J: TRBJ2-7; size: few; CDR3: CASSSYPDSYEQYF; DNA: TGTGCCAGCAGTTCCTACCCCGACAGCTACGAGCAGTACTTC
D: NA; V: TRBV20-1; J: TRBJ2-7; size: few; CDR3: CSARGPRGPYEQYF; DNA: TGCAGTGCTAGAGGGCCCCGCGGCCCCTACGAGCAGTACTTC
D: TRBD2; V: TRBV28; J: TRBJ2-1; size: NA; CDR3: CASSELAGDSYNEQFF; DNA: TGTGCCAGCAGTGAACTAGCGGGGGATTCCTACAATGAGCAGTTCTTC
D: TRBD2; V: TRBV6-1; J: TRBJ2-1; size: NA; CDR3: CASSALERAGGHNEQFF; DNA: TGTGCCAGCAGTGCTCTCGAACGAGCGGGGGGCCACAATGAGCAGTTCTTC
D: TRBD2; V: TRBV5-1; J: TRBJ2-1; size: NA; CDR3: CASSPGLAGRNNEQFF; DNA: TGCGCCAGCAGCCCGGGACTAGCGGGGAGGAACAATGAGCAGTTCTTC
D: NA; V: TRBV7-9; J: TRBJ1-6; size: NA; CDR3: CASSLPGLRAPLHF; DNA: TGTGCCAGCAGCTTGCCAGGGCTACGGGCACCCCTCCACTTT
D: TRBD2; V: TRBV18; J: TRBJ2-2; size: few; CDR3: CASSPGLAGARTGELFF; DNA: TGTGCCAGCTCACCAGGACTAGCGGGCGCCCGGACCGGGGAGCTGTTTTTT
D: TRBD1; V: TRBV10-3; J: TRBJ2-5; size: NA; CDR3: CAISTGVQETQYF; DNA: TGTGCCATCAGCACAGGGGTCCAAGAGACCCAGTACTTC
D: NA; V: TRBV7-8; J: TRBJ2-3; size: NA; CDR3: CASSPRPNLQEDTDTQYF; DNA: TGTGCCAGCAGTCCTAGACCAAATTTACAGGAGGACACAGATACGCAGTATTTT
D: NA; V: TRBV27; J: TRBJ2-1; size: NA; CDR3: CASSFDSSLRYNEQFF; DNA: TGTGCCAGCAGTTTTGACAGCTCCCTAAGGTACAATGAGCAGTTCTTC
D: NA; V: TRBV20-1; J: TRBJ1-1; size: NA; CDR3: CSATRGVEAFF; DNA: TGCAGTGCCACTAGGGGAGTAGAAGCTTTCTTT
D: NA; V: TRBV4-3; J: TRBJ2-5; size: NA; CDR3: CASSQDEGGGETQYF; DNA: TGCGCCAGCAGCCAAGATGAGGGGGGGGGAGAGACCCAGTACTTC
D: TRBD2; V: TRBV11-2; J: TRBJ2-3; size: many; CDR3: CASSLSAGADTQYF; DNA: TGTGCCAGCAGCTTGTCAGCGGGGGCAGATACGCAGTATTTT
D: NA; V: TRBV25-1; J: TRBJ2-7; size: NA; CDR3: CASKGHPSYEQYF; DNA: TGTGCCAGCAAAGGACACCCCTCCTACGAGCAGTACTTC
D: TRBD1; V: TRBV19; J: TRBJ1-4; size: NA; CDR3: CASSPGTGGAWSPNEKLFF; DNA: TGTGCCAGTAGCCCCGGGACAGGGGGCGCTTGGAGCCCGAATGAAAAACTGTTTTTT
D: NA; V: TRBV10-3; J: TRBJ2-3; size: NA; CDR3: CAISESIEGPTDTQYF; DNA: TGTGCCATCAGTGAGTCGATTGAGGGGCCCACAGATACGCAGTATTTT
D: NA; V: TRBV2; J: TRBJ2-7; size: NA; CDR3: CASSMGREGYEQYF; DNA: TGTGCCAGCAGTATGGGGAGAGAGGGCTACGAGCAGTACTTC
D: NA; V: TRBV20-1; J: TRBJ2-3; size: many; CDR3: CSAREGTDTQYF; DNA: TGCAGTGCTAGAGAGGGTACGGATACGCAGTATTTT
D: NA; V: TRBV20-1; J: TRBJ1-1; size: few; CDR3: CSAEHAVNTEAFF; DNA: TGCAGTGCTGAACACGCAGTGAACACTGAAGCTTTCTTT
D: TRBD2; V: TRBV11-1; J: TRBJ2-7; size: NA; CDR3: CASSLALRFVAGAYEQYF; DNA: TGTGCCAGCAGCTTAGCGCTTCGTTTCGTAGCGGGGGCCTACGAGCAGTACTTC
D: TRBD1; V: TRBV11-2; J: TRBJ1-6; size: NA; CDR3: CASSSQGADNSPLHF; DNA: TGTGCCAGCAGCTCACAGGGGGCGGATAATTCACCCCTCCACTTT
D: NA; V: TRBV20-1; J: TRBJ2-1; size: few; CDR3: CSARVGGSPYNEQFF; DNA: TGCAGTGCTAGAGTGGGGGGAAGCCCCTACAATGAGCAGTTCTTC
D: NA; V: TRBV10-3; J: TRBJ1-3; size: few; CDR3: CAISSDNYPTYSGNTIYF; DNA: TGTGCCATCAGTTCGGACAATTATCCGACTTACTCTGGAAACACCATATATTTT
D: TRBD1; V: TRBV29-1; J: TRBJ1-5; size: NA; CDR3: CSVVGTGTNQPQHF; DNA: TGCAGCGTTGTAGGGACAGGGACGAATCAGCCCCAGCATTTT
D: NA; V: TRBV7-2; J: TRBJ2-3; size: NA; CDR3: CASSLASQRGDTQYF; DNA: TGTGCCAGCAGCTTAGCGAGTCAAAGAGGAGATACGCAGTATTTT
D: TRBD1; V: TRBV30; J: TRBJ1-1; size: NA; CDR3: CAWTTEQDRPNTEAFF; DNA: TGTGCCTGGACCACCGAACAGGACAGGCCAAACACTGAAGCTTTCTTT
D: NA; V: TRBV7-9; J: TRBJ1-3; size: NA; CDR3: CASRSGREAGNTIYF; DNA: TGTGCCAGCAGATCAGGGAGAGAAGCTGGAAACACCATATATTTT
D: NA; V: TRBV5-4; J: TRBJ2-5; size: NA; CDR3: CASSLPHYSGETQYF; DNA: TGTGCCAGCAGCTTACCCCATTACTCGGGAGAGACCCAGTACTTC
D: TRBD1; V: TRBV5-1; J: TRBJ2-5; size: NA; CDR3: CASSLGGQGETQYF; DNA: TGCGCCAGCAGCTTGGGGGGACAGGGAGAGACCCAGTACTTC
D: NA; V: TRBV5-1; J: TRBJ2-4; size: NA; CDR3: CASSLFPVGGETGVGKNIQYF; DNA: TGCGCCAGCAGCTTGTTCCCAGTTGGCGGGGAGACCGGGGTGGGCAAAAACATTCAGTACTTC
D: TRBD1; V: TRBV4-1; J: TRBJ2-6; size: many; CDR3: CASSPPGQSYSGANVLTF; DNA: TGCGCCAGCAGCCCTCCGGGACAGTCCTACTCTGGGGCCAACGTCCTGACTTTC
D: NA; V: TRBV4-2; J: TRBJ1-1; size: NA; CDR3: CASSRGRLGGNTEAFF; DNA: TGTGCCAGCAGCCGGGGTCGTCTCGGCGGGAACACTGAAGCTTTCTTT
D: NA; V: TRBV28; J: TRBJ1-2; size: few; CDR3: CASSWVYGYTF; DNA: TGTGCCAGCAGCTGGGTCTATGGCTACACCTTC
D: NA; V: TRBV20-1; J: TRBJ2-5; size: NA; CDR3: CSASQGQETQYF; DNA: TGCAGTGCTAGCCAGGGCCAAGAGACCCAGTACTTC
D: TRBD1; V: TRBV28; J: TRBJ2-7; size: few; CDR3: CASSRGDRGSYEQYF; DNA: TGTGCCAGCAGTCGGGGGGACAGGGGCTCCTACGAGCAGTACTTC
D: TRBD1; V: TRBV9; J: TRBJ1-4; size: NA; CDR3: CASSVESTGIAGKLFF; DNA: TGTGCCAGCAGCGTCGAATCGACAGGGATTGCGGGTAAACTGTTTTTT
D: NA; V: TRBV4-1; J: TRBJ1-1; size: NA; CDR3: CASSRDIRSNTEAFF; DNA: TGCGCCAGCAGCCGCGATATTCGCTCCAACACTGAAGCTTTCTTT
D: NA; V: TRBV11-1; J: TRBJ2-7; size: few; CDR3: CASSLLHEQYF; DNA: TGTGCCAGCAGCTTACTCCACGAGCAGTACTTC
D: NA; V: TRBV7-9; J: TRBJ2-1; size: few; CDR3: CASSLGRASYNEQFF; DNA: TGTGCCAGCAGCTTAGGGCGAGCCTCCTACAATGAGCAGTTCTTC
D: TRBD1; V: TRBV12-3/TRBV12-4; J: TRBJ2-1; size: few; CDR3: CASSRAVSRTGHEQFF; DNA: TGTGCCAGCAGCCGGGCCGTAAGCAGGACAGGTCATGAGCAGTTCTTC
D: TRBD1; V: TRBV7-9; J: TRBJ2-5; size: NA; CDR3: CASSTGQGIQETQYF; DNA: TGTGCCAGCAGCACCGGACAGGGCATCCAAGAGACCCAGTACTTC
D: NA; V: TRBV6-1; J: TRBJ1-5; size: NA; CDR3: CASSRKSNQPQHF; DNA: TGTGCCAGCAGTCGGAAGTCCAATCAGCCCCAGCATTTT
D: TRBD1; V: TRBV7-2; J: TRBJ1-2; size: few; CDR3: CASSTTGGDGYTF; DNA: TGTGCCAGCAGCACGACAGGGGGCGATGGCTACACCTTC
D: NA; V: TRBV24-1; J: TRBJ2-1; size: few; CDR3: CATSELSTGSYNEQFF; DNA: TGTGCCACCAGTGAACTAAGCACAGGATCCTACAATGAGCAGTTCTTC
D: NA; V: TRBV2; J: TRBJ2-5; size: few; CDR3: CASSALAATSRETQYF; DNA: TGTGCCAGCAGTGCTTTAGCCGCGACTAGTAGGGAGACCCAGTACTTC
D: NA; V: TRBV9; J: TRBJ1-1; size: few; CDR3: CASSRGGWDTEAFF; DNA: TGTGCCAGCAGCCGGGGGGGCTGGGACACTGAAGCTTTCTTT
D: NA; V: TRBV5-1; J: TRBJ1-1; size: few; CDR3: CASSLDTHVSEAFF; DNA: TGCGCCAGCAGCTTGGATACCCACGTTTCCGAAGCTTTCTTT
D: NA; V: TRBV18; J: TRBJ1-5; size: NA; CDR3: CASSPSGHPNQPQHF; DNA: TGTGCCAGCTCACCATCCGGACACCCCAATCAGCCCCAGCATTTT
D: NA; V: TRBV5-1; J: TRBJ2-3; size: many; CDR3: CASSLGSGSTDTQYF; DNA: TGTGCCAGCAGTTTGGGGAGCGGTAGCACAGATACGCAGTATTTT
D: NA; V: TRBV5-6; J: TRBJ2-3; size: NA; CDR3: CASSSITSDTQYF; DNA: TGTGCCAGCAGCTCCATTACTTCAGATACGCAGTATTTT